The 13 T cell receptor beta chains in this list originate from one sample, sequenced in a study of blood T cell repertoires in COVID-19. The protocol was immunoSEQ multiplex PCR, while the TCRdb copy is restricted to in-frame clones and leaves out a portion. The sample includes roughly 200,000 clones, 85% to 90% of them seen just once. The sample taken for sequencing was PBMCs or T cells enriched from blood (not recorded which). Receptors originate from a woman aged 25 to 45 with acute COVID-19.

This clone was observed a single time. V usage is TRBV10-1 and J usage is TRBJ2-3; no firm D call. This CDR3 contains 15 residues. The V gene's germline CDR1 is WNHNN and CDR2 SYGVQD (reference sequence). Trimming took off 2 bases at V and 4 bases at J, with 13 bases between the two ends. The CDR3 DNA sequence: TGCGCCAGCAGTGAGGCAGGCAACCTCGCAGATACGCAGTATTTT. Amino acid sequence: CASSEAGNLADTQYF.

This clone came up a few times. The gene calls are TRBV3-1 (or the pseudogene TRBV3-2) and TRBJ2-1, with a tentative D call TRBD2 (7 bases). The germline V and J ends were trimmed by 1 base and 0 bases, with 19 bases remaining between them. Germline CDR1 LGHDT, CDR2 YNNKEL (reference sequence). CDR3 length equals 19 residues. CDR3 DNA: TGTGCCAGCAGCCAAGGGATTTGGAGCGGGACAAGCTCCTACAATGAGCAGTTCTTC. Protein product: CASSQGIWSGTSSYNEQFF.

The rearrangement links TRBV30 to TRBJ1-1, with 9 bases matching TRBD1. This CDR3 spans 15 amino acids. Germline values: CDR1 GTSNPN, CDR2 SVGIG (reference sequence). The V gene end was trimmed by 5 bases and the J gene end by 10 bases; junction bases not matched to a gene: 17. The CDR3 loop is CAWGSRDRVALAAFF. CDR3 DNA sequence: TGTGCCTGGGGGTCTCGGGACAGGGTAGCCTTAGCAGCTTTCTTT.

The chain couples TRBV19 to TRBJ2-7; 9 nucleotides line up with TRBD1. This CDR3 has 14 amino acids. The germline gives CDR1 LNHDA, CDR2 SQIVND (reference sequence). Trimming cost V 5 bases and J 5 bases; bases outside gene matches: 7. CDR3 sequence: CASSLQGAGDEQYF. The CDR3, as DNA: TGTGCCAGTAGTTTACAGGGGGCGGGCGACGAGCAGTACTTC.

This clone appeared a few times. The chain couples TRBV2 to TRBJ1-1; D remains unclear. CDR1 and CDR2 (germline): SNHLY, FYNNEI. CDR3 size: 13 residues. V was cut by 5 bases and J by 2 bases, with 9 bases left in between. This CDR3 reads CASSLLGNTEAFF. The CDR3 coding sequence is TGTGCCAGCAGTCTATTGGGCAACACTGAAGCTTTCTTT.

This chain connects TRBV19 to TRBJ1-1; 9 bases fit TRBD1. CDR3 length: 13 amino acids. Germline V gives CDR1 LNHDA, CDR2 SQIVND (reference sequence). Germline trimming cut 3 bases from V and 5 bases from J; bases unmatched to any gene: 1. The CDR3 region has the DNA TGTGCCAGTAGTATTGGACAGGGGACTGAAGCTTTCTTT. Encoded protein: CASSIGQGTEAFF.

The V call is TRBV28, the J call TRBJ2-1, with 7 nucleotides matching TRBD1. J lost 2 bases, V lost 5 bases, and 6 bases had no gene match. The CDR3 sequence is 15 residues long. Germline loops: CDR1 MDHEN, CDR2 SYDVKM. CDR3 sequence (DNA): TGTGCCAGCAGTGCAGGGGGAGAGGCCTACAATGAGCAGTTCTTC. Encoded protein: CASSAGGEAYNEQFF.

The CDR3 protein is CATGGGGRETQYF. The DNA for the CDR3 is TGTGCCACCGGAGGGGGAGGGCGGGAGACCCAGTACTTC. The chain is built from TRBV6-5 and TRBJ2-5, with D possibly matching TRBD2 (7 bases). The germline V gene encodes CDR1 MNHEY and CDR2 SVGAGI. The CDR3 is 13 residues long. V lost 10 bases and J 5 bases, leaving 17 bases between the germline ends.

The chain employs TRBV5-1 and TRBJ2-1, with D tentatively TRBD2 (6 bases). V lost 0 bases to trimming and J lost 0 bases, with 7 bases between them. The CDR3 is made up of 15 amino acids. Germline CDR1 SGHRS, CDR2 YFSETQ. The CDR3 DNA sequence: TGCGCCAGCAGCTTGGCGGGGGACTCCTACAATGAGCAGTTCTTC. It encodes CASSLAGDSYNEQFF. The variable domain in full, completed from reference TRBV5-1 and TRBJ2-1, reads KAGVTQTPRYLIKTRGQQVTLSCSPISGHRSVSWYQQTPGQGLQFLFEYFSETQRNKGNFPGRFSGRQFSNSRSEMNVSTLELGDSALYLCASSLAGDSYNEQFFGPGTRLTVL.

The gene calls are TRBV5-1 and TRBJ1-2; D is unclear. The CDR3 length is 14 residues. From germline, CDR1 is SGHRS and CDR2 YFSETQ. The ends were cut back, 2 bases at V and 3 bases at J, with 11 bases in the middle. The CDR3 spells CASSLRSRDYGYTF. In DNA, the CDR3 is TGCGCCAGCAGCTTACGATCTCGCGACTATGGCTACACCTTC.

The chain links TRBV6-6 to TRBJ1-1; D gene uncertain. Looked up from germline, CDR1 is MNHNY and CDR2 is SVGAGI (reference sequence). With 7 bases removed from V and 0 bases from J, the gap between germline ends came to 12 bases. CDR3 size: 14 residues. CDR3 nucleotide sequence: TGTGCCAGCACGTACGGTGTCCTGAACACTGAAGCTTTCTTT. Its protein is CASTYGVLNTEAFF.

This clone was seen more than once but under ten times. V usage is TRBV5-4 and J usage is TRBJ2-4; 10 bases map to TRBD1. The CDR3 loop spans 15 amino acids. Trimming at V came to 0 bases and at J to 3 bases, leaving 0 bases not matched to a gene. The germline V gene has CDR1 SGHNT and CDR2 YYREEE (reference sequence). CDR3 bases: TGTGCCAGCAGCTTGGGGACAGGGGGCAAAAACATTCAGTACTTC. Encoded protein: CASSLGTGGKNIQYF.

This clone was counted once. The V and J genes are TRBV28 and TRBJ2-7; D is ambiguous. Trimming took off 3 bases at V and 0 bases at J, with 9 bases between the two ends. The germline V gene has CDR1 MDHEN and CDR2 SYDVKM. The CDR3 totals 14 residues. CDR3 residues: CASSLTRSSYEQYF. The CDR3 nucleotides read TGTGCCAGCAGTTTGACACGTAGCTCCTACGAGCAGTACTTC.